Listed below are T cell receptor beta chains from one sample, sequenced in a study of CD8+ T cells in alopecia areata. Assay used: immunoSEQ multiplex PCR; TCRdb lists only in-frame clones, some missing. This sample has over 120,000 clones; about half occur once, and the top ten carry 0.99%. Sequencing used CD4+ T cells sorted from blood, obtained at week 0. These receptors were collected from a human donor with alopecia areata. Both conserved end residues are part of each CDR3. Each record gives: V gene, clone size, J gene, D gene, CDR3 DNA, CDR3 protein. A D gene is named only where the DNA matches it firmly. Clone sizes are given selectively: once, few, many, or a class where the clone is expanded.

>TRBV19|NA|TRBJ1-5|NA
TGTGCCAGTAGAGCGGGTCCCTGGTCCAATCAGCCCCAGCATTTT
CASRAGPWSNQPQHF
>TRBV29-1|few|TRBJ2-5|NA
TGCAGCGTACTCCCTAAAGAGACCCAGTACTTC
CSVLPKETQYF
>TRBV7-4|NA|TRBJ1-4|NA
TGTGCCAGCAGCTTAGTGATCCAGGGCAGGACTAATGAAAAACTGTTTTTT
CASSLVIQGRTNEKLFF
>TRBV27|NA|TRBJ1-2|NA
TGTGCCAGCAGTTCCAGCGGGTTGAGCTATGGCTACACCTTC
CASSSSGLSYGYTF
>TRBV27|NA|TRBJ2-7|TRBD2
TGTGCCAGCAGTTTAAGCGGGGGGGGCCCCCGGAACGAGCAGTACTTC
CASSLSGGGPRNEQYF
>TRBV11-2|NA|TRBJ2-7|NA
TGTGCCAGCAGCGAAGTCTACGAGCAGTACTTC
CASSEVYEQYF
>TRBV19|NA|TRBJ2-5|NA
TGTGCCAGTAGCACAGGGAGCGGAGAGACCCAGTACTTC
CASSTGSGETQYF
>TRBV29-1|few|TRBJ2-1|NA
TGCAGCGCCAACGACTATACCTCCTACAATGAGCAGTTCTTC
CSANDYTSYNEQFF
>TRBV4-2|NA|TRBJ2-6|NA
TGTGCCAGCAGCCAAGATCCGCAATCGTCCTCTGGGGCCAACGTCCTGACTTTC
CASSQDPQSSSGANVLTF
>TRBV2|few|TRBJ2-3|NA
TGTGCCAGCAGTCCGGGCTCCCGGGGTACGCAGTATTTT
CASSPGSRGTQYF
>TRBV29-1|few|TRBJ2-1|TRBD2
TGCAGCGTGCGGACTAGTGGGAATGAGCAGTTCTTC
CSVRTSGNEQFF
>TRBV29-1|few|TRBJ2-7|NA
TGCAGCGTTACGCCGGGACTCAGCTCCTACGAGCAGTACTTC
CSVTPGLSSYEQYF
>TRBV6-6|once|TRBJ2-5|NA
TGTGCCAGCAGTTTCGCGGGCCCTAGGGAGACCCAGTACTTC
CASSFAGPRETQYF
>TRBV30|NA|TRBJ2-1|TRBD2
TGTGCCGGGATGTCCCCTGGACTAGCGAACTACAATGAGCAGTTCTTC
CAGMSPGLANYNEQFF
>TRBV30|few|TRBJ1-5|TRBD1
TGTGCCTGGGGGACAGGGTTTGATCAGCCCCAGCATTTT
CAWGTGFDQPQHF
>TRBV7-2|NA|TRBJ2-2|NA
TGTGCCAGCAGCCGGGCGGGGAAGAACACCGGGGAGCTGTTTTTT
CASSRAGKNTGELFF
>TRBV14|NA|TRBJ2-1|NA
TGTGCCAGCAGCGAGAGCAATGAGCAGTTCTTC
CASSESNEQFF
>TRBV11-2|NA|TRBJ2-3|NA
TGTGCCAGCAGCTCGGGACGGTCTGCTACGCAGTATTTT
CASSSGRSATQYF
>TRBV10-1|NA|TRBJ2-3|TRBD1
TGCGCCAGCAGTACGAACAGGGGGGCAGATACGCAGTATTTT
CASSTNRGADTQYF
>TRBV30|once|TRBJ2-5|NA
TGTGCCTGGAGTACAGTGTCAGAGACCCAGTACTTC
CAWSTVSETQYF
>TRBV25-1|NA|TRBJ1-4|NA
TGTGCCAGCAGTACACAGGGCGGCACAGGTGAAAAACTGTTTTTT
CASSTQGGTGEKLFF
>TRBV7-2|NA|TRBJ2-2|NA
TGTGCCAGCAGCTTGGGTGGGAGGCGCACCGGGGAGCTGTTTTTT
CASSLGGRRTGELFF
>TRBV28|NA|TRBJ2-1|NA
TGTGCCAGCACCCAGGGCCACAGGGTCAATGAGCAGTTCTTC
CASTQGHRVNEQFF
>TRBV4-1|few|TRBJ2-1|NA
TGCGCCAGCAGCCAAACAGGGGAGCGGGGTGAGCAGTTCTTC
CASSQTGERGEQFF
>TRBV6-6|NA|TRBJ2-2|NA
TGTGCCAGCTCGGCATCCACCGGGGAGCTGTTTTTT
CASSASTGELFF
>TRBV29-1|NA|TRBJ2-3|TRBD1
TGCAGCGTCGATAAGGACAGGGTTGGCACAGATACGCAGTATTTT
CSVDKDRVGTDTQYF
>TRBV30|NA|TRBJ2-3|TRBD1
TGTGCCTGGAGTGTACAGACAGGGGTTTCAGATACGCAGTATTTT
CAWSVQTGVSDTQYF
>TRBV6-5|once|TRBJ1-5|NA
TGTGCCAGCAGGACGACAGGAAATCATCAGCCCCAGCATTTT
CASRTTGNHQPQHF
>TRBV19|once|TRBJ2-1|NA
TGTGCCAGTAGTCTCTCCTCCTGGACCAAAGCCGACAATGAGCAGTTCTTC
CASSLSSWTKADNEQFF
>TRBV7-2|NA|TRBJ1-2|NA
TGTGCCAGCAGCTTAACAAGCGCTAACTATGGCTACACCTTC
CASSLTSANYGYTF
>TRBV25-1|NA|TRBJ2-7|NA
TGTGCCAGCAGTGAATCCGGAGGACCGGCCTACGAGCAGTACTTC
CASSESGGPAYEQYF
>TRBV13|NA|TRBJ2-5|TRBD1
TGTGCCAGCAGCCCACAGGGGAGTGAGACCCAGTACTTC
CASSPQGSETQYF
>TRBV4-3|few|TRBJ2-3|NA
TGCGCCAGCAGCCAGGACCCTACTTGGACAGATACGCAGTATTTT
CASSQDPTWTDTQYF
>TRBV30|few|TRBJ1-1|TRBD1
TGTGCCTGGAGAAATAGGGGGCGGCGAACTGAAGCTTTCTTT
CAWRNRGRRTEAFF
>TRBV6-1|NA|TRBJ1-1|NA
TGTGCCAGCAGTGAACAGAGGGGGAACACTGAAGCTTTCTTT
CASSEQRGNTEAFF
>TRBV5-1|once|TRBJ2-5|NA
TGCGCCAGCAGCTTCCCCGGTGTGGAGACCCAGTACTTC
CASSFPGVETQYF
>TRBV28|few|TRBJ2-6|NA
TGTGCCAGCAGTTTAGCTACAGGGCCTGGGGCCAACGTCCTGACTTTC
CASSLATGPGANVLTF
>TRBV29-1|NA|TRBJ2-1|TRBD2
TGCAGCGGTAAGACTAGCGGGAGGGGGAATGAGCAGTTCTTC
CSGKTSGRGNEQFF
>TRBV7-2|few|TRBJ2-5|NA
TGTGCCAGCAATCCTGAGGGATTGGTGGAGACCCAGTACTTC
CASNPEGLVETQYF
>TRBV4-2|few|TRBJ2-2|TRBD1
TGTGCCAGCAGCCAAAGGACAGGGTTCACCGGGGAGCTGTTTTTT
CASSQRTGFTGELFF
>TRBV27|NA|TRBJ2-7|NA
TGTGCCAGCAGTCCCTTGGACGCAACCTACGAGCAGTACTTC
CASSPLDATYEQYF
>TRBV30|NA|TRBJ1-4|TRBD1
TGTGCCTGGAGTGCCCAGGGGGGAGGTGAAAAACTGTTTTTT
CAWSAQGGGEKLFF
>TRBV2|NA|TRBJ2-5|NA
TGTGCCAGCAGTGACCTAAATCCGGGCCATAACTTC
CASSDLNPGHNF